What follows are 6 T cell receptor beta chains derived from one specimen sequenced in a study of CD8+ T cells in alopecia areata. Following RNA extraction, reverse transcription yielded cDNA that acted as the sequencing template. Assay: immunoSEQ multiplex PCR; the TCRdb copy retains only in-frame clones and omits some. The table shows around 50,000 clones, with around 96% occurring only once. The starting material was CD8+ T cells sorted from blood, obtained at week 0. These TCRs come from a human donor with alopecia areata.

The chain recombines TRBV27 with TRBJ1-2; D is possibly TRBD1 (6 bases). Germline V gene data show CDR1 as MNHEY and CDR2 as SMNVEV (reference sequence). The V end was cut by 5 bases, the J end by 8 bases, with 18 bases between. CDR3 size: 14 residues. The CDR3 reads CASSVGQTPGGYTF. The CDR3 DNA sequence: TGTGCCAGCAGTGTCGGACAGACCCCAGGGGGCTACACCTTC.

V and J are TRBV7-8 and TRBJ2-2, with a weak D call TRBD2 (6 bases). Germline V CDR1 and CDR2: SGHVS, FQNEAQ. The CDR3 has 18 amino acids. Trimming removed 3 bases from V and 6 bases from J, with 23 bases in between. The CDR3 DNA is TGTGCCAGCAGCTTTGAGACTAGGACTACCCGTGCGGCCGGGGAGCTGTTTTTT. This translates into CASSFETRTTRAAGELFF.

This sequence joins TRBV6-6 and TRBJ2-2; weak D call: TRBD2 (5 bases). The germline CDR1 and CDR2 sequences are MNHNY and SVGAGI (reference sequence). The V end was cut by 3 bases, the J end by 8 bases, with 7 bases between. The CDR3 totals 12 residues. CDR3 in DNA: TGTGCCAGCAGTTATAGCGCTGGGGAGCTGTTTTTT. Amino acids: CASSYSAGELFF.

The rearrangement uses TRBV30 and TRBJ2-5; perhaps TRBD2 as D (6 bases). Trimming cost V 2 bases and J 4 bases, with 17 bases left between them. This CDR3 spans 15 amino acids. CDR1 GTSNPN and CDR2 SVGIG come from the germline V gene (reference sequence). CDR3 residues: CAWSFSSLGGETQYF. CDR3 in DNA: TGTGCCTGGAGTTTCTCTAGCCTGGGGGGAGAGACCCAGTACTTC.

This chain connects TRBV13 to TRBJ2-1, with 7 bases fitting TRBD1. This CDR3 is built from 14 residues. The V gene's germline CDR1 is PRHDT and CDR2 FYEKMQ (reference sequence). Germline trimming cut 3 bases from V and 4 bases from J; bases unmatched to any gene: 3. The DNA of the CDR3 is TGTGCCAGCAGCTTGGTACAGGGGTACAATGAGCAGTTCTTC. Protein: CASSLVQGYNEQFF.

The CDR3 reads CASSDRDTFPDTQYF. CDR3 in DNA: TGTGCCAGCAGTGACCGGGACACGTTTCCAGATACGCAGTATTTT. The rearrangement joins TRBV25-1 to TRBJ2-3; perhaps TRBD1 as D (6 bases). The CDR3 runs to 15 residues. V was pared by 3 bases and J by 4 bases, with 14 bases between. Germline V gene sequence: CDR1 MGHDK, CDR2 SYGVNS.